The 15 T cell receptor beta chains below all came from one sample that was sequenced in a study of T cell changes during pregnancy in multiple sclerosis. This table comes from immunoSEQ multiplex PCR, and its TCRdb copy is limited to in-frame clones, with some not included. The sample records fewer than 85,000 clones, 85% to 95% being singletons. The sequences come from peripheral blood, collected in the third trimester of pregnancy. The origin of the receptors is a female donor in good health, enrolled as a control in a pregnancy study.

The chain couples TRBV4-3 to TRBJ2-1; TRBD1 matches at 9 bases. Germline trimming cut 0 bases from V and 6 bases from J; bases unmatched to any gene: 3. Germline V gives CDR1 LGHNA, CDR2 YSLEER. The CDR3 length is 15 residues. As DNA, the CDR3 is TGCGCCAGCAGCCAAGAACAGGGGGCATCCAATGAGCAGTTCTTC. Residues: CASSQEQGASNEQFF.

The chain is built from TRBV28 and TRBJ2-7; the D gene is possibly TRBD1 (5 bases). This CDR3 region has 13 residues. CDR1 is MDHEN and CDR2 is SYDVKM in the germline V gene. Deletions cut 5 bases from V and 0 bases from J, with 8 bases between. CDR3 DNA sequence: TGTGCCAGCAGTGACAGAAACTCCTACGAGCAGTACTTC. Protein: CASSDRNSYEQYF.

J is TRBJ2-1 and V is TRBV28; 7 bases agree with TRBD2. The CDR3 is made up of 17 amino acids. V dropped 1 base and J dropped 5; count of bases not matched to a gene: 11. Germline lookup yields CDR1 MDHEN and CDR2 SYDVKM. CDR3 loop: CASSLSSFGRSNNEQFF. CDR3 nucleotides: TGTGCCAGCAGTTTATCCTCCTTCGGGAGGAGTAACAATGAGCAGTTCTTC. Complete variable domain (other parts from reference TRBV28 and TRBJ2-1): DVKVTQSSRYLVKRTGEKVFLECVQDMDHENMFWYRQDPGLGLRLIYFSYDVKMKEKGDIPEGYSVSREKKERFSLILESASTNQTSMYLCASSLSSFGRSNNEQFFGPGTRLTVL.

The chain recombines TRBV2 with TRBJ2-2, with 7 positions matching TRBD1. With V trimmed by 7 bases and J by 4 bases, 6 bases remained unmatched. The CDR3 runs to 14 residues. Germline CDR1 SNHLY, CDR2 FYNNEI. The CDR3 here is CASTPGQRTGELFF. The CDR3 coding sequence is TGTGCCAGCACGCCGGGACAGCGCACCGGGGAGCTGTTTTTT.

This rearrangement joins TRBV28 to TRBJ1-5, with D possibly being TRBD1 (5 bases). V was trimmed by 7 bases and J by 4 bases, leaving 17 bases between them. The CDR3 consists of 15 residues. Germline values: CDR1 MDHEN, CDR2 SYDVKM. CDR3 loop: CASKSQGFENQPQHF. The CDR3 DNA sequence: TGTGCCAGCAAATCTCAGGGTTTTGAGAATCAGCCCCAGCATTTT.

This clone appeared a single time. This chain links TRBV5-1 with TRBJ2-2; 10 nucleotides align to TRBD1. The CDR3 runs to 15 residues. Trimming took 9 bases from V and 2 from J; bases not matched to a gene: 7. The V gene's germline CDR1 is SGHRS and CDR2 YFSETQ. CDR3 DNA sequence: TGCGCCACCAGATGGACAGGGGGTAACACCGGGGAGCTGTTTTTT. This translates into CATRWTGGNTGELFF.

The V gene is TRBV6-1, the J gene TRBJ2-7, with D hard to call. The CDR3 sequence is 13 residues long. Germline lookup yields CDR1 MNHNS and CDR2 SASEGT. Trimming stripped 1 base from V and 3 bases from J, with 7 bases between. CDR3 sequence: CASSEVRGYEQYF. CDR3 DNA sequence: TGTGCCAGCAGTGAAGTTCGCGGCTACGAGCAGTACTTC.

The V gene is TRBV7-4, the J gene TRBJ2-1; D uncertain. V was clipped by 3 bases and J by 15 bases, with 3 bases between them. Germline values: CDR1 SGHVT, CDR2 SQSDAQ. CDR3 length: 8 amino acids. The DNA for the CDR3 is TGTGCCAGCAGCTTTCTGTTCTTC. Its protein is CASSFLFF.

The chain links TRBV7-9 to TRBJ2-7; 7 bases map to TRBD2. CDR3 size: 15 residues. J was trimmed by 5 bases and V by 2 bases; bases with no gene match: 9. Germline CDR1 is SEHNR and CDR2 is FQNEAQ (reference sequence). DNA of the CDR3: TGTGCCAGCAGCTTAACTTCGGGACTATTGAACGAGCAGTACTTC. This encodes CASSLTSGLLNEQYF.

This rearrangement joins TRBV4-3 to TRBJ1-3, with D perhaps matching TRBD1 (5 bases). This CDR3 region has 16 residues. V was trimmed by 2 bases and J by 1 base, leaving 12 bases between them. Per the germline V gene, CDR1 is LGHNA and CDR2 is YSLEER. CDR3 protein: CASSQKPKGSGNTIYF. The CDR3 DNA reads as TGCGCCAGCAGCCAAAAACCCAAGGGGTCTGGAAACACCATATATTTT.

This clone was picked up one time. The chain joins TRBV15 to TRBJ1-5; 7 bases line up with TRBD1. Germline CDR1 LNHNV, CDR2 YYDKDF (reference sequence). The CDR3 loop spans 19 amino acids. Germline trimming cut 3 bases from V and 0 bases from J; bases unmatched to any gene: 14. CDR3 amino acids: CATSRDRSLDYYSNQPQHF. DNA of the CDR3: TGTGCCACCAGCAGGGACAGGAGCTTGGACTACTATAGCAATCAGCCCCAGCATTTT. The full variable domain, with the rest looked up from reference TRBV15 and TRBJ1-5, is DAMVIQNPRYQVTQFGKPVTLSCSQTLNHNVMYWYQQKSSQAPKLLFHYYDKDFNNEADTPDNFQSRRPNTSFCFLDIRSPGLGDTAMYLCATSRDRSLDYYSNQPQHFGDGTRLSIL.

The CDR3 sequence is CASSRLAGGSTDTQYF. The CDR3 bases are TGTGCCAGCAGCCGACTAGCGGGGGGCTCCACAGATACGCAGTATTTT. The gene calls are TRBV7-8 and TRBJ2-3, with 13 bases aligning to TRBD2. The CDR3 loop spans 16 amino acids. Germline trimming cut 5 bases from V and 2 bases from J; bases unmatched to any gene: 4. The germline gives CDR1 SGHVS, CDR2 FQNEAQ. Variable domain in full (rest from reference TRBV7-8 and TRBJ2-3): GAGVSQSPRYKVAKRGQDVALRCDPISGHVSLFWYQQALGQGPEFLTYFQNEAQLDKSGLPSDRFFAERPEGSVSTLKIQRTQQEDSAVYLCASSRLAGGSTDTQYFGPGTRLTVL.

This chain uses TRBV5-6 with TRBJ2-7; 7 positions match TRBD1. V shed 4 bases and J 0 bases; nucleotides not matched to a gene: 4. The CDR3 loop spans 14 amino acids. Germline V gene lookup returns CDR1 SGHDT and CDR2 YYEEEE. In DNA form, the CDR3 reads TGTGCCAGCAGCCCCAGGGACAGCTCCTACGAGCAGTACTTC. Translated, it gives CASSPRDSSYEQYF.

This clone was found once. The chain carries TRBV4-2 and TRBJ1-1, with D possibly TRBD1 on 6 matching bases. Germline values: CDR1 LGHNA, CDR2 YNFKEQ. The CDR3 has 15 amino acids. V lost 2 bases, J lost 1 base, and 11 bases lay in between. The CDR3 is CASSQFTTGNTEAFF. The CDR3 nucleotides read TGTGCCAGCAGCCAATTTACGACAGGGAACACTGAAGCTTTCTTT.

The DNA of the CDR3 is TGTGCCAGCACGAATAGCGGTAAAAACATTCAGTACTTC. It yields the protein CASTNSGKNIQYF. V is TRBV6-6 and J is TRBJ2-4; D possibly corresponds to TRBD2 (6 bases). V was clipped by 7 bases and J by 4 bases, with 11 bases between them. Germline V gene sequence: CDR1 MNHNY, CDR2 SVGAGI (reference sequence). The CDR3 is 13 residues long.